This TCR beta chain was retrieved from a study of liver allograft versus peripheral blood T cells. Overall study context: Recipients' peripheral blood T cell receptor repertoires were compared with those in transplanted livers. The study's findings and limits: Reported data describe T cell receptor repertoires within liver allografts as differing from those in peripheral blood.

This clonotype is termed medium-sized (0.01 to 0.1%). Its target is not known. TCRdb fed the reads into MiXCR, producing one record per CDR3 protein. The table records about 5,300 distinct CDR3 sequences, about a sixth of them present only once. CDR3 length: 16 residues. CDR1 and CDR2 (germline): LNHDA, SQIVND (reference sequence). V dropped 4 bases and J dropped 1 base, with 14 bases sitting between them. V gene TRBV19 combines with J gene TRBJ2-1; D might be TRBD1 or TRBD2, each matching 6 bases. This receptor was taken from a human patient who had a liver transplant. Some T cells may be the graft donor's. CDR3 amino acids: CASSTGGGLSYNEQFF. In DNA form, the CDR3 reads TGTGCCAGTAGTACCGGTGGGGGGCTTTCCTACAATGAGCAGTTCTTC. The full variable domain, with the rest looked up from reference TRBV19 and TRBJ2-1, is DGGITQSPKYLFRKEGQNVTLSCEQNLNHDAMYWYRQDPGQGLRLIYYSQIVNDFQKGDIAEGYSVSREKKESFPLTVTSAQKNPTAFYLCASSTGGGLSYNEQFFGPGTRLTVL.